Shown below are 10 T cell receptor beta chains from a single sample sequenced in a study of shared clonotypes between healthy human individuals. Profiled with immunoSEQ multiplex PCR; TCRdb holds only in-frame clones, not every one. This table has some 2 million clones, around 96% appearing once. Terminally differentiated effector memory CD45RA+ cells were excluded by CCR7 positive selection of CD45RO-negative cells. Source material: naive CD8+ T cells sorted from blood. Every receptor here comes from a man between 18 and 29 years old in good health.

This clone was detected only once. Other DNA variants within this sample encode the same CDR3. The V gene is TRBV6-5, the J gene TRBJ2-7, with D tentatively TRBD1 (6 bases). The length of the CDR3 is 14 residues. The V gene's germline CDR1 is MNHEY and CDR2 SVGAGI. The germline V and J ends were trimmed by 0 bases and 5 bases, with 11 bases remaining between them. This CDR3 is CASSYSTQGHEQYF. Written as DNA, the CDR3 is TGTGCCAGCAGTTACTCGACACAGGGTCACGAGCAGTACTTC.

The table lists this clone with a count of one. The chain uses TRBV27 and TRBJ2-1, with 12 bases aligning to TRBD2. The V segment lost 3 bases and the J segment 4 bases; nucleotides outside the gene matches: 4. There are 16 residues in the CDR3. Germline values: CDR1 MNHEY, CDR2 SMNVEV (reference sequence). CDR3 residues: CASSLVLAGGYNEQFF. The CDR3 DNA is TGTGCCAGCAGTTTGGTACTAGCGGGAGGTTACAATGAGCAGTTCTTC.

This clone has only one observation. The chain recombines TRBV7-6 with TRBJ2-1, with 7 bases matching TRBD1. Germline loops: CDR1 SGHVS, CDR2 FNYEAQ. CDR3 length: 15 residues. J was trimmed by 3 bases and V by 6 bases; bases with no gene match: 8. CDR3 residues: CASSSDRAFYNEQFF. The CDR3 nucleotides read TGTGCCAGCAGTTCCGACAGGGCATTCTACAATGAGCAGTTCTTC.

V and J are TRBV28 and TRBJ1-5, with TRBD1 matching 7 bases. In germline, CDR1 is MDHEN, CDR2 SYDVKM. This CDR3 is 16 amino acids long. The J segment lost 5 bases and the V segment lost 6 bases, leaving 13 bases of the junction unmatched. CDR3 sequence: CASRYDRVGRHQPQHF. The CDR3 coding sequence is TGTGCCAGCAGGTACGACAGGGTTGGGCGGCATCAGCCCCAGCATTTT.

The V and J genes are TRBV28 and TRBJ1-5; perhaps TRBD1 as D (5 bases). Looked up from germline, CDR1 is MDHEN and CDR2 is SYDVKM. This CDR3 has 13 residues. V was trimmed by 5 bases and J by 3 bases, leaving 8 bases between them. As DNA, the CDR3 is TGTGCCAGCAGTGGGGCAGACAATCAGCCCCAGCATTTT. It is translated as CASSGADNQPQHF.

This clone was seen once. This sequence joins TRBV6-5 and TRBJ1-4; D is uncertain. The CDR3 sequence is 15 residues long. The germline V gene encodes CDR1 MNHEY and CDR2 SVGAGI. V was pared by 0 bases and J by 4 bases, with 9 bases between. The CDR3: CASSYSGSGNEKLFF. The CDR3 DNA follows: TGTGCCAGCAGTTACTCAGGGTCGGGTAATGAAAAACTGTTTTTT.

This clone came up a few times. The DNA for the CDR3 is TGTGCCAGCACCGAGAGTGCAACTAATGAAAAACTGTTTTTT. It yields the protein CASTESATNEKLFF. V is TRBV6-5 and J is TRBJ1-4, with unresolved D. V was cut by 7 bases and J by 0 bases, with 9 bases left in between. This CDR3 is built from 14 residues. The V gene's germline CDR1 is MNHEY and CDR2 SVGAGI.

CDR3 amino acids: CASSPTKSGELFF. The CDR3 nucleotides read TGCGCCAGCAGCCCCACAAAGTCCGGGGAGCTGTTTTTT. The rearrangement uses TRBV4-1 and TRBJ2-2; no reliable D call. Germline V gene data show CDR1 as MGHRA and CDR2 as YSYEKL. Deletions cut 4 bases from V and 6 bases from J, with 9 bases between. The CDR3 has 13 amino acids.

The CDR3 is CASADSMNTEAFF. The CDR3 DNA is TGTGCCAGCGCTGATTCCATGAACACTGAAGCTTTCTTT. This chain uses TRBV5-6 with TRBJ1-1, with unresolved D. V gave up 7 bases and J gave up 0 bases, with 10 bases separating them. The CDR3 has 13 amino acids. CDR1 is SGHDT and CDR2 is YYEEEE in the germline V gene.

The genes are TRBV19 and TRBJ2-7; 8 bases are a match to TRBD1. CDR3 length: 14 amino acids. CDR1 LNHDA and CDR2 SQIVND come from the germline V gene (reference sequence). V was pared by 3 bases and J by 5 bases, with 6 bases of the junction left unmatched. The CDR3 protein is CASSIRQGADEQYF. CDR3 bases: TGTGCCAGTAGTATCCGGCAGGGGGCCGACGAGCAGTACTTC.